This T cell receptor (beta chain) was retrieved from a study of PD-1 blockade in classical Hodgkin lymphoma. Brentuximab vedotin exposure varied among the patients, all of whom had relapsed after autologous stem cell transplantation. Researchers report purifying CD4+ T cells from thawed PBMCs by magnetic negative selection. The CDR3 sequence is 12 residues long. The germline gives CDR1 GTSNPN, CDR2 SVGIG (reference sequence). The V and J ends lost 2 bases and 4 bases respectively, with 6 bases between them. Generated by immunoSEQ multiplex PCR, the TCRdb table keeps only in-frame clones and is missing some. The sample shows tens of thousands of clones, 65% to 85% of them seen only once.

This clonotype originated in a human donor with classical Hodgkin lymphoma. The rearrangement joins TRBV30 to TRBJ1-5; D not certain. Sequences were derived from CD4+ T cells from blood, sampled at baseline. The CDR3 loop is CAWSRGNQPQHF. The CDR3 DNA is TGTGCCTGGAGTCGAGGGAATCAGCCCCAGCATTTT. The full variable domain, rest sourced from reference TRBV30 and TRBJ1-5, is SQTIHQWPATLVQPVGSPLSLECTVEGTSNPNLYWYRQAAGRGLQLLFYSVGIGQISSEVPQNLSASRPQDRQFILSSKKLLLSDSGFYLCAWSRGNQPQHFGDGTRLSIL.